These 27 T cell receptor beta chains were sequenced from one sample in a study of beta chain features in type 1 diabetes. Study-level results: Type 1 diabetes patients had moderately but significantly shorter TCRB CDR3s in all four CD4+ subsets.

Expressed TCRB transcripts were sequenced after all isolated RNA was converted to cDNA. The table came from immunoSEQ multiplex PCR; TCRdb's copy has only in-frame clones and leaves some out. The sample includes 250,000 to 350,000 clones, approximately 15% of them seen just once. No antigens are known for them. Sequencing used naive CD4+ T cells from blood. Source of these receptors: a man aged 18 to 30 with type 1 diabetes.

The chain couples TRBV27 to TRBJ2-7; 7 bases line up with TRBD1. CDR1 and CDR2 (germline): MNHEY, SMNVEV (reference sequence). The CDR3 totals 14 residues. The V segment lost 7 bases and the J segment 8 bases; nucleotides outside the gene matches: 14. CDR3 protein: CASTPGGVTRQQYF. The CDR3 coding sequence is TGTGCCAGCACTCCAGGGGGAGTCACCCGGCAGCAGTACTTC.

This clone was observed a few times. The rearrangement links TRBV5-1 to TRBJ2-1, with TRBD1 as a possible D gene (5 bases). V lost 1 base, J lost 8 bases, and 19 bases lay in between. The CDR3 consists of 16 residues. From germline, CDR1 is SGHRS and CDR2 YFSETQ. CDR3 sequence (DNA): TGCGCCAGCAGCTTGTGGGCGACCAACGGCAGGGATGAGCAGTTCTTC. Translated: CASSLWATNGRDEQFF.

This chain uses TRBV7-6 with TRBJ2-5; D not certain. With 5 bases removed from V and 3 bases from J, the gap between germline ends came to 19 bases. Germline assignment: CDR1 SGHVS and CDR2 FNYEAQ. The CDR3 has 16 residues. For the CDR3, the DNA is TGTGCCAGCAGCGTCCCCTCAAACGGGTACGAAGAGACCCAGTACTTC. Translating gives CASSVPSNGYEETQYF.

This clone was seen more than once but under ten times. CDR3 sequence: CASSLGGGQETQYF. CDR3 nucleotide sequence: TGTGCCAGCAGCTTAGGCGGGGGCCAAGAGACCCAGTACTTC. The chain is built from TRBV11-2 and TRBJ2-5, with 7 bases identical to TRBD2. CDR3 size: 14 residues. The V gene end was trimmed by 1 base and the J gene end by 1 base; junction bases not matched to a gene: 0. Germline CDR1 SGHAT, CDR2 FQNNGV. Full variable domain (missing parts from reference TRBV11-2 and TRBJ2-5): EAGVAQSPRYKIIEKRQSVAFWCNPISGHATLYWYQQILGQGPKLLIQFQNNGVVDDSQLPKDRFSAERLKGVDSTLKIQPAKLEDSAVYLCASSLGGGQETQYFGPGTRLLVL.

A few counts support this clone. The chain carries TRBV4-3 and TRBJ2-3, with TRBD2 as a possible D gene (6 bases). The CDR3 runs to 16 residues. Per germline, CDR1 LGHNA and CDR2 YSLEER. Trimming removed 0 bases from V and 4 bases from J, with 14 bases in between. CDR3 sequence: CASSQDARGLADTQYF. CDR3 nucleotide sequence: TGCGCCAGCAGCCAAGATGCCCGGGGACTGGCAGATACGCAGTATTTT.

The chain combines TRBV6-5 with TRBJ2-1, with 13 bases identical to TRBD2. The germline gives CDR1 MNHEY, CDR2 SVGAGI. The CDR3 extends over 15 amino acids. The J segment lost 6 bases and the V segment lost 7 bases, leaving 6 bases of the junction unmatched. In nucleotides, the CDR3 is TGTGCCAGCACTGGGACTAGCGGGGCCTTCAATGAGCAGTTCTTC. Translating it yields CASTGTSGAFNEQFF.

A few counts support this clone. This chain links TRBV6-1 with TRBJ2-3; weak D call: TRBD1 (5 bases). V gave up 7 bases and J gave up 7 bases, with 12 bases separating them. This CDR3 region has 12 residues. The germline CDR1 and CDR2 sequences are MNHNS and SASEGT. The CDR3 loop reads CASKGNPYTQYF. The DNA for the CDR3 is TGTGCCAGCAAGGGGAATCCCTATACGCAGTATTTT.

CDR3 in amino acids: CSSKPASGVPDTQYF. DNA for the CDR3: TGCAGCTCGAAGCCTGCTAGCGGGGTTCCAGATACGCAGTATTTT. The genes are TRBV29-1 and TRBJ2-3, with 9 bases fitting TRBD2. The CDR3 has 15 amino acids. The germline gives CDR1 SQVTM, CDR2 ANQGSEA. The V segment lost 8 bases and the J segment 4 bases; nucleotides outside the gene matches: 13.

This sequence joins TRBV18 and TRBJ2-7, with a weak D call TRBD2 (5 bases). Per the germline V gene, CDR1 is KGHSH and CDR2 is LQKENI. The germline V and J ends were trimmed by 5 bases and 4 bases, with 12 bases remaining between them. This CDR3 region has 13 residues. The CDR3 here is CASSNGVGYEQYF. The DNA for the CDR3 is TGTGCCAGCTCAAACGGGGTGGGGTACGAGCAGTACTTC.

In regard to this clone: Its ends do not fully match the called genes, so a read error is possible. V gene TRBV28 combines with J gene TRBJ2-5, with TRBD2 matching over 13 bases. CDR1 and CDR2 from the germline V gene are MDHEN and SYDVKM. The CDR3 extends over 14 amino acids. This CDR3 is CASSSVTSGRAWDF. CDR3 in DNA: TGTGCCAGCAGTTCGGTTACTAGCGGGAGGGCCTGGGACTTC.

This rearrangement joins TRBV5-1 to TRBJ1-6; D not certain. The CDR3 runs 15 residues. Germline V gene sequence: CDR1 SGHRS, CDR2 YFSETQ. V was cut by 0 bases and J by 6 bases, with 10 bases left in between. The CDR3 coding sequence is TGCGCCAGCAGCTTGGATAACAGCCTTAATTCACCCCTCCACTTT. Its protein is CASSLDNSLNSPLHF. Full variable domain (remainder filled in from reference TRBV5-1 and TRBJ1-6): KAGVTQTPRYLIKTRGQQVTLSCSPISGHRSVSWYQQTPGQGLQFLFEYFSETQRNKGNFPGRFSGRQFSNSRSEMNVSTLELGDSALYLCASSLDNSLNSPLHFGNGTRLTVT.

This chain links TRBV30 with TRBJ1-1; maybe TRBD1 (6 bases). The V gene lost 3 bases and the J gene lost 1 base, with 12 bases spanning the gap. Per the germline V gene, CDR1 is GTSNPN and CDR2 is SVGIG (reference sequence). This CDR3 has 14 residues. This CDR3 reads CAWRGAARNTEAFF. The CDR3 region has the DNA TGTGCCTGGAGGGGGGCTGCACGGAACACTGAAGCTTTCTTT.

The rearrangement links TRBV18 to TRBJ2-5, with D unresolved. This CDR3 region has 14 residues. The germline V gene encodes CDR1 KGHSH and CDR2 LQKENI. Trimming took 5 bases from V and 1 from J, leaving 11 bases between them. The chain's CDR3 is CASSSMRGQETQYF. The CDR3 region has the DNA TGTGCCAGCTCATCGATGCGCGGCCAAGAGACCCAGTACTTC.

This chain connects TRBV28 to TRBJ2-2, with D possibly being TRBD1 (5 bases). The CDR3 has 15 amino acids. V was shortened by 5 bases and J by 3 bases, with 13 bases between the two germline ends. Germline V CDR1 and CDR2: MDHEN, SYDVKM. CDR3 amino acids: CASSPHQGYTGELFF. The CDR3 region has the DNA TGTGCCAGCAGTCCCCACCAGGGATACACCGGGGAGCTGTTTTTT.

This chain links TRBV5-1 with TRBJ2-5; D is perhaps TRBD1 (5 bases). The CDR3 totals 14 residues. The V gene's germline CDR1 is SGHRS and CDR2 YFSETQ. The V end was cut by 0 bases, the J end by 2 bases, with 8 bases between. The CDR3 DNA reads TGCGCCAGCAGCTTGGGACAGAAACAAGAGACCCAGTACTTC. This sequence encodes CASSLGQKQETQYF.

In its sample, this clone was seen a few times. The J gene is TRBJ2-2, the V gene TRBV4-1, with 8 bases identical to TRBD2. The CDR3 has 14 residues. Trimming removed 2 bases from V and 7 bases from J; junction bases left unmatched: 3. Germline V CDR1 and CDR2: MGHRA, YSYEKL. CDR3: CASSQPGGNGELFF. CDR3 nucleotide sequence: TGCGCCAGCAGCCAACCGGGGGGGAACGGGGAGCTGTTTTTT.

This clone showed up just a few times. The CDR3 reads CASSSTGTEETQYF. The CDR3 nucleotides read TGTGCCAGCAGCTCAACCGGGACAGAAGAGACCCAGTACTTC. V and J are TRBV5-4 and TRBJ2-5; 7 nucleotides match TRBD1. Germline values: CDR1 SGHNT, CDR2 YYREEE (reference sequence). The CDR3 is 14 residues long. V lost 3 bases and J lost 3; bases outside the gene matches: 5. The variable domain in full, completed from reference TRBV5-4 and TRBJ2-5, reads ETGVTQSPTHLIKTRGQQVTLRCSSQSGHNTVSWYQQALGQGPQFIFQYYREEENGRGNFPPRFSGLQFPNYSSELNVNALELDDSALYLCASSSTGTEETQYFGPGTRLLVL.

This clone came up a few times. The rearrangement joins TRBV25-1 to TRBJ1-1; 7 nucleotides match TRBD1. Trimming cost V 6 bases and J 1 base; bases outside gene matches: 5. Germline V lookup: CDR1 MGHDK, CDR2 SYGVNS. CDR3 length equals 14 residues. The CDR3 reads CASSTPGGNTEAFF. CDR3 nucleotides: TGTGCCAGCAGCACCCCAGGGGGGAACACTGAAGCTTTCTTT.

CDR3 DNA sequence: TGTGCCAGTAGTACAAAACCCCCCGGGACTAGCGGGAGCTTCCACGAGCAGTACTTC. It is translated as CASSTKPPGTSGSFHEQYF. The chain has TRBV19 and TRBJ2-7; 14 bases are a match to TRBD2. V was pared by 4 bases and J by 5 bases, with 16 bases of the junction left unmatched. The CDR3 is made up of 19 amino acids. The germline CDR1 and CDR2 sequences are LNHDA and SQIVND (reference sequence).

This chain uses TRBV9 with TRBJ2-1; 12 nucleotides match TRBD2. The CDR3 covers 20 residues. V lost 0 bases to trimming and J lost 1 base; unmatched junction nucleotides: 11. Per the germline V gene, CDR1 is SGDLS and CDR2 is YYNGEE. CDR3 in DNA: TGTGCCAGCAGCGTAGTCGGTCTAGCGGGAGGGCAAGTATCCTACAATGAGCAGTTCTTC. It yields the protein CASSVVGLAGGQVSYNEQFF.

This clone was observed a handful of times. V is TRBV6-5 and J is TRBJ2-7; D gene uncertain. Deletions cut 1 base from V and 6 bases from J, with 10 bases between. Germline V lookup: CDR1 MNHEY, CDR2 SVGAGI. The CDR3 sequence is 13 residues long. The CDR3 spells CASSYLRWREQYF. The CDR3 DNA reads TGTGCCAGCAGTTACTTGAGGTGGCGCGAGCAGTACTTC.

In this sample, this clone turned up a few times. The chain joins TRBV13 to TRBJ1-2; TRBD1 might be the D (5 bases). This CDR3 has 20 amino acids. The germline gives CDR1 PRHDT, CDR2 FYEKMQ (reference sequence). V was trimmed by 5 bases and J by 4 bases, leaving 32 bases between them. CDR3 in amino acids: CASSLPRWGDLSTWGYGYTF. The CDR3, as DNA: TGTGCCAGCAGCCTACCCCGTTGGGGGGATTTATCCACCTGGGGCTATGGCTACACCTTC.

V usage is TRBV14 and J usage is TRBJ1-1; D is uncertain. CDR1 and CDR2 (germline): SGHDN, FVKESK. There are 15 residues in the CDR3. Trimming stripped 0 bases from V and 7 bases from J, with 15 bases between. The CDR3 DNA follows: TGTGCCAGCAGCCAAGATGTCTTCGGCCGGGATGAAGCTTTCTTT. Amino acids: CASSQDVFGRDEAFF.

This clone turned up a few times. J is TRBJ1-2 and V is TRBV28; TRBD1 matches at 11 bases. The CDR3 extends over 14 amino acids. Germline CDR1 is MDHEN and CDR2 is SYDVKM. Trimming removed 4 bases from V and 6 bases from J; junction bases left unmatched: 4. CDR3 sequence reads: CASSYPGQGDGYTF. The DNA for the CDR3 is TGTGCCAGCAGTTATCCGGGACAGGGGGATGGCTACACCTTC.

This clone was seen a handful of times. The V call is TRBV27, the J call TRBJ1-2; D is unclear. The CDR3 covers 13 residues. V lost 0 bases and J lost 4, with 6 bases in between. The germline gives CDR1 MNHEY, CDR2 SMNVEV (reference sequence). CDR3: CASSLSGSYGYTF. In DNA form, the CDR3 reads TGTGCCAGCAGTTTATCGGGCAGCTATGGCTACACCTTC.

V is TRBV11-2 and J is TRBJ1-1; D not certain. Germline-derived CDR1 and CDR2 are SGHAT and FQNNGV. This CDR3 is built from 16 residues. Trimming shortened V by 5 bases and J by 3 bases, and 19 bases separated the two germline ends. The CDR3, as DNA: TGTGCCAGCAGCCCCCGTTTCCGGGAAGGATACACTGAAGCTTTCTTT. Encoded protein: CASSPRFREGYTEAFF.

J is TRBJ1-5 and V is TRBV25-1; TRBD1 might be the D (6 bases). The V and J ends lost 1 base and 0 bases respectively, with 16 bases between them. The CDR3 length is 18 residues. In germline, CDR1 is MGHDK, CDR2 SYGVNS. The CDR3 DNA follows: TGTGCCAGCAGTGAATTCGGAACCGGGACAAATAGCAATCAGCCCCAGCATTTT. This gives the protein CASSEFGTGTNSNQPQHF.